One sample yielded the 11 T cell receptor beta chains listed below, sequenced in a study of patients and donors after allogeneic stem cell transplantation. MiXCR, run by TCRdb on the RT-PCR reads, gives a single entry per CDR3 protein. The data hold about a million distinct CDR3 sequences, with approximately 18% observed a single time. The sequencing sample was made of blood, either unsorted or a sorted T cell fraction (not recorded which). Receptors were obtained from a human donor who was either an allogeneic HSCT recipient or a stem cell or donor lymphocyte infusion donor (not recorded which). It is not recorded whose cells these are; they may come from a transplant donor.

This chain uses TRBV4-3 with TRBJ2-7, with 7 bases matching TRBD2. In germline, CDR1 is LGHNA, CDR2 YSLEER. The CDR3 is made up of 17 amino acids. V was pared by 2 bases and J by 6 bases, with 16 bases of the junction left unmatched. DNA of the CDR3: TGCGCCAGCAGCCAACACTTCCTACCGGGGGGATGGGGCGAGCAGTACTTC. It specifies CASSQHFLPGGWGEQYF.

The V and J genes are TRBV6-5 and TRBJ2-2, with TRBD2 as a possible D gene (5 bases). Trimming removed 3 bases from V and 0 bases from J, with 8 bases in between. The CDR3 length is 15 residues. Germline V gene data show CDR1 as MNHEY and CDR2 as SVGAGI. CDR3 amino acids: CASSYWTANTGELFF. CDR3 bases: TGTGCCAGCAGTTATTGGACTGCGAACACCGGGGAGCTGTTTTTT.

The chain links TRBV6-5 to TRBJ1-5; D is ambiguous. The germline CDR1 and CDR2 sequences are MNHEY and SVGAGI. The CDR3 covers 16 residues. Between the trimmed V and J ends, which lost 0 bases and 0 bases, there was a span of 9 bases. The CDR3 sequence is CASSYSILDSNQPQHF. The CDR3 nucleotides are TGTGCCAGCAGTTACTCGATATTGGATAGCAATCAGCCCCAGCATTTT.

This clonotype was recorded many times. The V and J genes are TRBV10-3 and TRBJ1-1, with TRBD1 as a possible D gene (6 bases). Germline assignment: CDR1 ENHRY and CDR2 SYGVKD. This CDR3 comprises 16 residues. Deletions cut 3 bases from V and 7 bases from J, with 21 bases between. The chain's CDR3 is CAISDTLQQGWVEAFF. CDR3 DNA sequence: TGTGCCATCAGTGATACCCTCCAACAGGGATGGGTTGAAGCTTTCTTT.

The chain links TRBV29-1 to TRBJ1-4; D gene unclear. From germline, CDR1 is SQVTM and CDR2 ANQGSEA. The length of the CDR3 is 13 residues. V dropped 2 bases and J dropped 0 bases, with 4 bases sitting between them. In nucleotides, the CDR3 is TGCAGCGTTGAAACTGCAACTAATGAAAAACTGTTTTTT. Its protein is CSVETATNEKLFF.

There are many counts of this clonotype. The chain links TRBV5-1 to TRBJ2-7; TRBD1 agrees at 8 bases. V shed 4 bases and J 5 bases; nucleotides not matched to a gene: 5. The CDR3 is 13 residues long. Germline CDR1 and CDR2: SGHRS and YFSETQ. The CDR3, as DNA: TGCGCCAGCAGCCCGGACAGGGCTAACGAGCAGTACTTC. Translated, it gives CASSPDRANEQYF.

There are many counts of this clonotype. This sequence joins TRBV5-1 and TRBJ2-3, with 9 bases lining up with TRBD1. This CDR3 comprises 17 residues. The J segment lost 6 bases and the V segment lost 1 base, leaving 12 bases of the junction unmatched. Germline CDR1 reads SGHRS; CDR2 reads YFSETQ. For the CDR3, the DNA is TGCGCCAGCAGCTTGCCCGGGACAGGGTTTCTTAGGGATACGCAGTATTTT. It translates to CASSLPGTGFLRDTQYF.

J is TRBJ1-3 and V is TRBV6-1, with a tentative D call TRBD1 (6 bases). CDR3 length: 15 amino acids. V lost 7 bases to trimming and J lost 0 bases, with 13 bases between them. CDR1 is MNHNS and CDR2 is SASEGT in the germline V gene. The CDR3 sequence is CASTTWTASGNTIYF. The CDR3 DNA follows: TGTGCCAGCACTACTTGGACAGCCTCTGGAAACACCATATATTTT.

This clonotype was found many times. The V and J genes are TRBV29-1 and TRBJ2-7, with D perhaps TRBD1 (5 bases). V dropped 4 bases and J dropped 3 bases, with 13 bases sitting between them. The CDR3 covers 13 residues. Germline V gene data show CDR1 as SQVTM and CDR2 as ANQGSEA. CDR3 coding DNA: TGCAGCGTTGTACACGATCAGGGCTACGAGCAGTACTTC. Translation gives CSVVHDQGYEQYF.

J is TRBJ1-2 and V is TRBV29-1, with D uncertain. Trimming pared 4 bases from V and 8 bases from J, leaving 17 bases between. Germline assignment: CDR1 SQVTM and CDR2 ANQGSEA. The CDR3 contains 13 residues. The CDR3 sequence: CSVALQDGLGYTF. The CDR3 nucleotides read TGCAGCGTTGCCCTGCAAGACGGCCTCGGCTACACCTTC.

The chain couples TRBV5-1 to TRBJ2-1; 7 bases line up with TRBD2. CDR3 length equals 17 residues. The V and J ends lost 0 bases and 8 bases, in that order; junction bases with no gene match: 14. Germline assignment: CDR1 SGHRS and CDR2 YFSETQ. CDR3 region: CASSLARLGEGRHEQFF. CDR3 in DNA: TGCGCCAGCAGCTTGGCTCGGTTGGGGGAGGGCCGGCATGAGCAGTTCTTC.